This entry is about one T cell receptor (beta chain). The antigen is undetermined. V was shortened by 0 bases and J by 6 bases, with 13 bases between the two germline ends. This CDR3 spans 16 amino acids. The germline gives CDR1 SGDLS, CDR2 YYNGEE. This specimen belongs to a study of shared clonotypes between healthy human individuals. Study outcomes and limitations: The small donor group covered limited genetic and exposure diversity.

At deep level, the assay was performed. The protocol was immunoSEQ multiplex PCR, while the TCRdb copy is restricted to in-frame clones and leaves out a portion. The top ten hold around 1.5% of the sample, which has roughly 1,100,000 clones, roughly 75% seen once. This chain uses TRBV9 with TRBJ1-6, with a possible D match to TRBD1 (6 bases). The sequencing sample was made of memory CD4+ T cells sorted from blood. Subset specified: CD45RA-negative fraction. The TCR originated in a man younger than 35 in good health. CDR3 residues: CASSVESQGFNSPLHF. CDR3 bases: TGTGCCAGCAGCGTAGAATCACAGGGATTTAATTCACCCCTCCACTTT.